Shown below are 6 T cell receptor beta chains from a single sample sequenced in a study of cytomegalovirus exposure and HLA in healthy donors (TCRdb year 2017). Library prep was done by the immunoSEQ multiplex PCR assay. For the multiplex PCR, a mixture combining 60 forward primers for TCR Vbeta segments and 13 reverse primers for TCR Jbeta segments was used. Sourced from immuneACCESS, this table was stored by TCRdb with only in-frame sequences that have V and J called. A share of the clones is absent; for the studies checked, an unresolved V gene accounts for under half, and the remainder has no known explanation. The sample profile shows 250,000 to 350,000 clones; 75% to 90% of them were found once. The top ten clones comprise more than 0.3% of the sample. Sequencing was carried out using PBMCs. The receptors shown here come from a girl aged 2 to 9 in good health and CMV-seronegative.

This sequence joins TRBV10-3 and TRBJ2-1; D is perhaps TRBD2 (6 bases). Trimming took off 8 bases at V and 0 bases at J, with 8 bases between the two ends. The germline V gene encodes CDR1 ENHRY and CDR2 SYGVKD. The CDR3 has 13 residues. The CDR3 reads CAIATSSYNEQFF. The DNA for the CDR3 is TGTGCCATCGCGACTAGCTCCTACAATGAGCAGTTCTTC.

This clone showed up just once. This sequence joins TRBV6-5 and TRBJ2-3; D unresolved. Per the germline V gene, CDR1 is MNHEY and CDR2 is SVGAGI. The V and J ends lost 0 bases and 1 base respectively, with 8 bases between them. There are 15 residues in the CDR3. CDR3 sequence: CASSYSRFRTDTQYF. CDR3 coding DNA: TGTGCCAGCAGTTACTCCCGGTTCCGCACAGATACGCAGTATTTT.

Note on this clone: Within the sample, other DNA sequences also encode this same CDR3. The chain employs TRBV2 and TRBJ1-5, with 9 bases lining up with TRBD1. Looked up from germline, CDR1 is SNHLY and CDR2 is FYNNEI. V shed 6 bases, J shed 4 bases, and the junction held 1 base outside the gene matches. CDR3 length: 13 residues. The CDR3 sequence is CASSGQGNQPQHF. The DNA of the CDR3 is TGTGCCAGCAGCGGACAGGGGAATCAGCCCCAGCATTTT.

The table lists this clone with a count of one. This sequence joins TRBV28 and TRBJ2-7; D perhaps matches TRBD2 (6 bases). This CDR3 has 15 amino acids. Deletions cut 4 bases from V and 5 bases from J, with 18 bases between. CDR1 is MDHEN and CDR2 is SYDVKM in the germline V gene. CDR3 amino acids: CASSSLGTEPHEQYF. CDR3 DNA: TGTGCCAGCAGTTCCCTCGGGACTGAACCGCACGAGCAGTACTTC.

The chain couples TRBV30 to TRBJ2-2, with a tentative D call TRBD2 (5 bases). Deletions cut 4 bases from V and 7 bases from J, with 7 bases between. This CDR3 spans 11 amino acids. Germline V gene sequence: CDR1 GTSNPN, CDR2 SVGIG (reference sequence). The CDR3 region is CAWNRGGELFF. DNA for the CDR3: TGTGCCTGGAATCGGGGCGGGGAGCTGTTTTTT.

V is TRBV28 and J is TRBJ1-1, with D possibly matching TRBD1 (5 bases). V was pared by 2 bases and J by 3 bases, with 10 bases between. Germline V gives CDR1 MDHEN, CDR2 SYDVKM. The CDR3 loop spans 14 amino acids. This CDR3 is CASSLARVDTEAFF. For the CDR3, the DNA is TGTGCCAGCAGTTTAGCCAGGGTTGACACTGAAGCTTTCTTT.